This passage covers 32 T cell receptor beta chains from one sample sequenced in a study of T cell repertoires in cytomegalovirus infection. TCRdb re-called the reads through MiXCR, storing one row per CDR3 protein. The sample has approximately 700,000 distinct CDR3 sequences; about a third are singletons. Source material: PBMCs. These receptors were obtained from a human donor in good health (CMV status not recorded). Some clones in this sample may be carry-over from other donors' samples.

This clonotype was counted many times. The chain uses TRBV7-2 and TRBJ2-5; D could derive from TRBD1 or TRBD2 (6 bases each). Germline assignment: CDR1 SGHTA and CDR2 FQGNSA. CDR3 length: 17 residues. Trimming cost V 1 base and J 5 bases, with 20 bases left between them. The CDR3 protein is CASSLETGTGARETQYF. For the CDR3, the DNA is TGTGCCAGCAGCTTAGAAACGGGAACGGGGGCTAGGGAGACCCAGTACTTC.

This clonotype was counted between two and nine times. This sequence joins TRBV3-1 and TRBJ1-1, with TRBD1 matching 11 bases. Trimming cost V 4 bases and J 1 base; bases outside gene matches: 8. The CDR3 loop spans 17 amino acids. The V gene's germline CDR1 is LGHDT and CDR2 YNNKEL (reference sequence). In DNA form, the CDR3 reads TGTGCCAGCAGCCCCCTGGGACAGGGGGTAGCGAACACTGAAGCTTTCTTT. It specifies CASSPLGQGVANTEAFF.

As to this clonotype: This may be a read error: a much more frequent sequence differs by one nucleotide. V usage is TRBV5-1 and J usage is TRBJ1-1; D is perhaps TRBD1 (6 bases). The V and J ends lost 4 bases and 1 base respectively, with 14 bases between them. The CDR3 is made up of 15 amino acids. Per the germline V gene, CDR1 is SGHRS and CDR2 is YFSETQ. This CDR3 reads CASSGRDMANTEAFF. DNA for the CDR3: TGCGCCAGCAGCGGAAGGGACATGGCGAACACTGAAGCTTTCTTT. Full variable domain (missing parts from reference TRBV5-1 and TRBJ1-1): KAGVTQTPRYLIKTRGQQVTLSCSPISGHRSVSWYQQTPGQGLQFLFEYFSETQRNKGNFPGRFSGRQFSNSRSEMNVSTLELGDSALYLCASSGRDMANTEAFFGQGTRLTVV.

With regard to this clonotype: A read error may explain this, as a much larger clone is one base away. The rearrangement joins TRBV6-6 to TRBJ2-3; D call uncertain. The CDR3 spans 15 residues. The germline V gene has CDR1 MNHNY and CDR2 SVGAGI (reference sequence). CDR3 in DNA: TGTGCCAGCAGTTACTCACCAGCGAGCACAGATTCGCAGTATTTT. It is translated as CASSYSPASTDSQYF.

As regards this clonotype: A read error may account for a junction end that differs from germline. The chain employs TRBV6-5 and TRBJ1-2; D remains unclear. The CDR3 has 13 residues. The V gene's germline CDR1 is MNHEY and CDR2 SVGAGI. The CDR3 coding sequence is TGTGACAGCAGTGAAAATTGGAGCTATGGCTACACCTTC. It translates to CDSSENWSYGYTF.

This clonotype was seen more than once but under ten times. The V gene is TRBV5-1, the J gene TRBJ2-5; D might be TRBD2 (5 bases). V dropped 0 bases and J dropped 4 bases, with 10 bases sitting between them. This CDR3 is built from 14 residues. The germline gives CDR1 SGHRS, CDR2 YFSETQ. The CDR3 loop is CASSLAPSGETQYF. The CDR3 DNA sequence: TGCGCCAGCAGCTTGGCCCCCAGCGGAGAGACCCAGTACTTC.

This clonotype was recorded a few times. This chain joins TRBV4-3 and TRBJ1-2; D remains unclear. This CDR3 has 16 amino acids. Germline V gene sequence: CDR1 LGHNA, CDR2 YSLEER. V was cut by 0 bases and J by 2 bases, with 13 bases left in between. CDR3 region: CASSQDRTARNYGYTF. CDR3 bases: TGCGCCAGCAGCCAAGACAGGACGGCTAGGAACTATGGCTACACCTTC.

This clonotype was counted a few times. The rearrangement links TRBV3-1 to TRBJ2-7, with 8 bases fitting TRBD2. This CDR3 region has 16 residues. Germline values: CDR1 LGHDT, CDR2 YNNKEL (reference sequence). V lost 2 bases and J lost 4; bases outside the gene matches: 10. The DNA of the CDR3 is TGTGCCAGCAGCCAACGTCGGGGACTAGAGGCTTACGAGCAGTACTTC. It codes for CASSQRRGLEAYEQYF.

The rearrangement uses TRBV6-1 and TRBJ1-5, with 7 bases identical to TRBD1. This CDR3 contains 17 residues. Per the germline V gene, CDR1 is MNHNS and CDR2 is SASEGT. V lost 6 bases and J lost 0; bases outside the gene matches: 11. CDR3 region: CASSTPDRSYSNQPQHF. The CDR3 nucleotides read TGTGCCAGCAGCACCCCGGACAGGAGCTATAGCAATCAGCCCCAGCATTTT.

Concerning this clonotype itself: One junction end does not reproduce the germline sequence, and a read error may be involved. CDR3 nucleotides: TGTGCCAGCAGCCACCCGAGGGACTATGGCTACAACTTC. Translated, it gives CASSHPRDYGYNF. The chain is built from TRBV12-3 or TRBV12-4 and TRBJ1-2; a weak D match, TRBD1 (5 bases). The CDR3 extends over 13 amino acids.

V usage is TRBV2 and J usage is TRBJ2-3; 10 nucleotides line up with TRBD2. Germline CDR1 reads SNHLY; CDR2 reads FYNNEI. This CDR3 contains 17 residues. V shed 3 bases, J shed 5 bases, and the junction held 11 bases outside the gene matches. CDR3 in amino acids: CASSDPGESGREDTQYF. The CDR3, as DNA: TGTGCCAGCAGTGACCCCGGGGAGAGCGGGAGGGAAGATACGCAGTATTTT. The full variable domain, in which reference TRBV2 and TRBJ2-3 provide the parts outside the CDR3, is EPEVTQTPSHQVTQMGQEVILRCVPISNHLYFYWYRQILGQKVEFLVSFYNNEISEKSEIFDDQFSVERPDGSNFTLKIRSTKLEDSAMYFCASSDPGESGREDTQYFGPGTRLTVL.

The rearrangement uses TRBV27 and TRBJ2-3, with 11 bases fitting TRBD2. Germline CDR1 reads MNHEY; CDR2 reads SMNVEV (reference sequence). V lost 7 bases to trimming and J lost 6 bases; unmatched junction nucleotides: 6. The CDR3 has 14 amino acids. The CDR3 is CASKTSGALDTQYF. Written as DNA, the CDR3 is TGTGCCAGCAAGACTAGCGGGGCTTTGGATACGCAGTATTTT.

In the case of this clonotype: A much larger clone lies a single base off, so this may be a read error. This chain joins TRBV7-2 and TRBJ1-1; TRBD1 matches at 7 bases. V was clipped by 6 bases and J by 0 bases; unmatched bases: 4. This CDR3 comprises 14 residues. Germline V gene sequence: CDR1 SGHTA, CDR2 FQGNSA. CDR3 amino acids: CASRPQGMNTEAFF. CDR3 bases: TGTGCCAGCAGGCCACAGGGGATGAACACTGAAGCTTTCTTT.

This clonotype was counted between two and nine times. V gene TRBV2 combines with J gene TRBJ2-1, with no clear D. The CDR3 runs to 13 residues. V gave up 7 bases and J gave up 3 bases, with 10 bases separating them. Per the germline V gene, CDR1 is SNHLY and CDR2 is FYNNEI. CDR3 sequence: CASISQNYNEQFF. In nucleotides, the CDR3 is TGTGCCAGCATCTCACAGAACTACAATGAGCAGTTCTTC.

In its sample, this clonotype was seen many times. CDR3 DNA: TGTGCCAGCAGCTTAGCCGGCAGGGTGGACGGCAATCAGCCCCAGCATTTT. This gives the protein CASSLAGRVDGNQPQHF. V and J are TRBV7-6 and TRBJ1-5; D perhaps matches TRBD1 (5 bases). Germline V gene sequence: CDR1 SGHVS, CDR2 FNYEAQ. V gave up 0 bases and J gave up 2 bases, with 14 bases separating them. The CDR3 is made up of 17 amino acids.

This clonotype occurred a few times. J is TRBJ1-1 and V is TRBV12-3 or TRBV12-4; the D gene is possibly TRBD1 (5 bases). The CDR3 runs to 15 residues. Trimming removed 3 bases at V and 5 bases at J, with 16 bases between. The CDR3 loop is CASSFRAGPGTEAFF. CDR3 DNA sequence: TGTGCCAGCAGTTTTCGGGCAGGGCCGGGAACTGAAGCTTTCTTT.

V gene TRBV10-3 combines with J gene TRBJ1-1, with no clear D. Germline CDR1 is ENHRY and CDR2 is SYGVKD. The CDR3 length is 15 residues. V was cut by 6 bases and J by 1 base, with 15 bases left in between. As DNA, the CDR3 is TGTGCCATCAGGGGGATGACAAATCAGAACACTGAAGCTTTCTTT. Translating it yields CAIRGMTNQNTEAFF.

This chain's CDR3 is CASSGGRLNTEAFF. The CDR3 DNA follows: TGTGCCAGCAGTGGGGGACGGTTGAACACTGAAGCTTTCTTT. The chain has TRBV12-3 or TRBV12-4 and TRBJ1-1; D might be TRBD1 (5 bases). This CDR3 region has 14 residues. Trimming stripped 5 bases from V and 0 bases from J, with 10 bases between.

V is TRBV5-1 and J is TRBJ2-2, with D perhaps matching TRBD1 or TRBD2 (5 bases each). Germline CDR1 is SGHRS and CDR2 is YFSETQ. Trimming left V 8 bases short and J 0 bases short, with 11 bases between. This CDR3 has 14 amino acids. In DNA, the CDR3 is TGCGCCAGTAGCGACAGTCCGAACACCGGGGAGCTGTTTTTT. This translates into CASSDSPNTGELFF. The full variable domain, its missing parts supplied by reference TRBV5-1 and TRBJ2-2, is KAGVTQTPRYLIKTRGQQVTLSCSPISGHRSVSWYQQTPGQGLQFLFEYFSETQRNKGNFPGRFSGRQFSNSRSEMNVSTLELGDSALYLCASSDSPNTGELFFGEGSRLTVL.

This rearrangement joins TRBV5-1 to TRBJ1-1, with D tentatively TRBD1 (5 bases). CDR1 is SGHRS, CDR2 YFSETQ, per germline. The V end was cut by 5 bases, the J end by 1 base, with 12 bases between. CDR3 length equals 14 residues. CDR3 sequence: CASSPWGGNTEAFF. DNA for the CDR3: TGCGCCAGCAGTCCATGGGGCGGGAACACTGAAGCTTTCTTT.

The chain recombines TRBV19 with TRBJ1-1; D is unclear. Germline V CDR1 and CDR2: LNHDA, SQIVND (reference sequence). The CDR3 runs 13 residues. The V gene lost 3 bases and the J gene lost 0 bases, with 5 bases spanning the gap. CDR3 coding DNA: TGTGCCAGTAGTATGGCGGTGAACACTGAAGCTTTCTTT. Protein product: CASSMAVNTEAFF.

This clonotype was observed at least ten times. J is TRBJ1-1 and V is TRBV12-3 or TRBV12-4, with D perhaps matching TRBD1 (6 bases). Trimming took off 4 bases at V and 1 base at J, with 13 bases between the two ends. The CDR3 is 15 amino acids. CDR3 amino acids: CASSSRTVGNTEAFF. CDR3 DNA sequence: TGTGCCAGCAGTTCAAGGACAGTAGGGAACACTGAAGCTTTCTTT.

This chain connects TRBV27 to TRBJ2-1; D may be TRBD1 or TRBD2 (5 bases each). This CDR3 contains 15 residues. Germline values: CDR1 MNHEY, CDR2 SMNVEV (reference sequence). The V end lost 3 bases, the J end lost 2 bases, and 11 bases lay between the germline ends. CDR3 sequence (DNA): TGTGCCAGCAGTTTGGGGTTGGGGGCCTACAATGAGCAGTTCTTC. The encoded protein is CASSLGLGAYNEQFF.

This chain uses TRBV28 with TRBJ2-1; 7 positions match TRBD2. The V gene end was trimmed by 2 bases and the J gene end by 12 bases; junction bases not matched to a gene: 4. Germline-derived CDR1 and CDR2 are MDHEN and SYDVKM. The CDR3 sequence is 12 residues long. CDR3 coding DNA: TGTGCCAGCAGTTTACGTGGGGGGGTGCAGTTCTTC. This sequence encodes CASSLRGGVQFF.

This clonotype was observed at least ten times. This chain joins TRBV6-1 and TRBJ1-1; 10 nucleotides align to TRBD1. The V and J ends lost 6 bases and 0 bases, in that order; junction bases with no gene match: 4. The CDR3 loop spans 15 amino acids. Per the germline V gene, CDR1 is MNHNS and CDR2 is SASEGT. The CDR3 reads CASSRDRGLNTEAFF. The CDR3 nucleotides read TGTGCCAGCAGCCGGGACAGGGGTCTGAACACTGAAGCTTTCTTT.

This clonotype was picked up a small number of times. The rearrangement uses TRBV6-2 or TRBV6-3 and TRBJ1-1, with D maybe TRBD1 (6 bases). Looked up from germline, CDR1 is MNHEY and CDR2 is SVGEGT. Trimming removed 7 bases from V and 0 bases from J, with 18 bases in between. There are 16 residues in the CDR3. For the CDR3, the DNA is TGTGCCAGCAAGGTTGTGGACAGATCTATGAACACTGAAGCTTTCTTT. This translates into CASKVVDRSMNTEAFF.

The rearrangement joins TRBV27 to TRBJ1-5; D gene unclear. The CDR3 is made up of 16 amino acids. Germline CDR1 is MNHEY and CDR2 is SMNVEV (reference sequence). V lost 2 bases and J 6 bases, leaving 17 bases between the germline ends. The CDR3 region has the DNA TGTGCCAGCAGTTTAAGGGCGGGAGATAGAGGTCAGCCCCAGCATTTT. Its protein product is CASSLRAGDRGQPQHF.

The rearrangement links TRBV6-6 to TRBJ2-5; TRBD1 is a possible D gene (6 bases). CDR1 and CDR2 from the germline V gene are MNHNY and SVGAGI (reference sequence). This CDR3 has 16 amino acids. V was cut by 2 bases and J by 0 bases, with 13 bases left in between. The chain's CDR3 is CASSYIWGPNQETQYF. The CDR3 DNA is TGTGCCAGCAGTTACATTTGGGGGCCTAACCAAGAGACCCAGTACTTC.

This clonotype was picked up a small number of times. This chain links TRBV6-1 with TRBJ2-7; maybe TRBD1 (6 bases). The CDR3 totals 19 residues. V shed 1 base and J shed 3 bases, with 25 bases lying between them. The germline CDR1 and CDR2 sequences are MNHNS and SASEGT. The CDR3 DNA is TGTGCCAGCAGTGAAGTGGTTCCACAGGGAAGGTCCGAGAGCTACGAGCAGTACTTC. This codes for CASSEVVPQGRSESYEQYF.

J is TRBJ1-3 and V is TRBV24-1; D possibly corresponds to TRBD1 (5 bases). The germline V and J ends were trimmed by 9 bases and 4 bases, with 9 bases remaining between them. From germline, CDR1 is KGHDR and CDR2 SFDVKD. The CDR3 totals 12 residues. CDR3 in DNA: TGTGCCACCTCAGGGTCCGGAAACACCATATATTTT. This encodes CATSGSGNTIYF.

The rearrangement links TRBV7-8 to TRBJ2-7; D gene ambiguous. The V end was cut by 5 bases, the J end by 2 bases, with 13 bases between. CDR1 and CDR2 (germline): SGHVS, FQNEAQ. The length of the CDR3 is 14 residues. The chain's CDR3 is CASSQTTQTYEQYF. The CDR3, as DNA: TGTGCCAGCAGCCAAACCACTCAGACCTACGAGCAGTACTTC.

On this clonotype itself: One junction end does not reproduce the germline sequence, and a read error may be involved. The rearrangement links TRBV24-1 to TRBJ1-5; D unresolved. Looked up from germline, CDR1 is KGHDR and CDR2 is SFDVKD. The CDR3 is 16 residues long. This CDR3 reads CATSDDTRGGNHPQHF. For the CDR3, the DNA is TGTGCCACCAGTGACGACACCCGAGGCGGCAATCATCCCCAGCATTTT.